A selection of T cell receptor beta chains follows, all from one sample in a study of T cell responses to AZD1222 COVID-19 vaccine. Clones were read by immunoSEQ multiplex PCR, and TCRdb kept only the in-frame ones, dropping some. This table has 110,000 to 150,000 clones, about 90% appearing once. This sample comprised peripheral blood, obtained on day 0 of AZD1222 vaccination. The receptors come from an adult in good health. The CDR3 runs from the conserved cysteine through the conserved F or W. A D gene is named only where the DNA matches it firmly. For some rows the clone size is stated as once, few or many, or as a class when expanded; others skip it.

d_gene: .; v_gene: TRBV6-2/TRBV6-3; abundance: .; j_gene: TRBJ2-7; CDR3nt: TGTGCCAGCAGCCTCCGAGGGGGGTACGAGCAGTACTTC; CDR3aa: CASSLRGGYEQYF
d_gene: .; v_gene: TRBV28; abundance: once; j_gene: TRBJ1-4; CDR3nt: TGTGCCAGCAGTGTAGGACAGCCGAATGAAAAACTGTTTTTT; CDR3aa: CASSVGQPNEKLFF
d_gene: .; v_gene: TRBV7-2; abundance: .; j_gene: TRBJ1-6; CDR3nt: TGTGCCAGCAGTATCGACAGGATGAATTCACCCCTCCACTTT; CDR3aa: CASSIDRMNSPLHF
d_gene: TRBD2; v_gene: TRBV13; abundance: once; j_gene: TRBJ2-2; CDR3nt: TGTGCCAGCAGCTTAGTAGGGAGGGCCGGGGAGCTGTTTTTT; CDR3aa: CASSLVGRAGELFF
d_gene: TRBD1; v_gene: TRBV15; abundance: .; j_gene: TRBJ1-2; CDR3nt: TGTGCCACCAGCAGAGATCAGGGGGCGGCCTATGGCTACACCTTC; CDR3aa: CATSRDQGAAYGYTF
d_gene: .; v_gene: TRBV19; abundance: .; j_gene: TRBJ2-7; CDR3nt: TGTGCCAGTAGTATTGGGGGGATGATAGCCTACGAGCAGTACTTC; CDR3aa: CASSIGGMIAYEQYF
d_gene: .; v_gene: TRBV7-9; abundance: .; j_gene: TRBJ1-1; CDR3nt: TGTGCCAGCAGCCTCGACAGGAGGGGCACTGAAGCTTTCTTT; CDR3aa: CASSLDRRGTEAFF
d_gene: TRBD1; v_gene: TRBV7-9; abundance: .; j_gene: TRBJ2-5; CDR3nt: TGTGCCGTTTCATCCGGGACAGGGAAGGAGACCCAGTACTTC; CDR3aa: CAVSSGTGKETQYF
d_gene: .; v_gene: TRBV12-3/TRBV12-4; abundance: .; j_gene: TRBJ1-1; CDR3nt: TGTGCCAGCAGTTTTGCGTGGGAAGCTTTCTTT; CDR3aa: CASSFAWEAFF
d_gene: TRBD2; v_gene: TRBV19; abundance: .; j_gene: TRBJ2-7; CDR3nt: TGTGCCAGTAGTAAAGTAGCGGGGGAACCCGTGGAGCAGTACTTC; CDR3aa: CASSKVAGEPVEQYF
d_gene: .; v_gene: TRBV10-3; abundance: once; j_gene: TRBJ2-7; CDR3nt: TGTGCCATCAGTGAAGACCCCCCGGTCACCTACGAGCAGTACTTC; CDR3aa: CAISEDPPVTYEQYF
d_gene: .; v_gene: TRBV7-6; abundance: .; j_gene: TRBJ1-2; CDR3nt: TGTGCCAGCAGCTTAGGGCCCCCCAGTAACTATGGCTACACCTTC; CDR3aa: CASSLGPPSNYGYTF
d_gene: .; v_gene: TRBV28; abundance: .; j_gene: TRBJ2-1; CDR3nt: TGTGCCAGCAGTTTGGGGGCGGGGGTCTACAATGAGCAGTTCTTC; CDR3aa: CASSLGAGVYNEQFF
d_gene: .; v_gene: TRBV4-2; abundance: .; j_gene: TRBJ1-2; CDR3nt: TGTGCCAGCAGCCAAGACCCCGCAGGGATCAACTATGGCTACACCTTC; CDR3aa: CASSQDPAGINYGYTF
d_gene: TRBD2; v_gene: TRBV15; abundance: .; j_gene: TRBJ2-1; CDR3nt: TGTGCCACCAGCAGACTAGCGGGTTACAATGAGCAGTTCTTC; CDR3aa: CATSRLAGYNEQFF
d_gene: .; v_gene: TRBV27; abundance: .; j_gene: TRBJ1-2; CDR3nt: TGTGCCAGCAGTTTATATGGGTCCTATGGCTACACCTTC; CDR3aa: CASSLYGSYGYTF
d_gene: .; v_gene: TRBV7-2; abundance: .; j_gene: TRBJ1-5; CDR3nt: TGTGCCAGCAGCTTAGAAGCAGGGGTATTTCAGCCCCAGCATTTT; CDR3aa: CASSLEAGVFQPQHF
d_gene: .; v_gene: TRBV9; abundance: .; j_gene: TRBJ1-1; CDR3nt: TGTGCCAGCAGCCTCGACGGGGGTCCCCCCACTGAAGCTTTCTTT; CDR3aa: CASSLDGGPPTEAFF
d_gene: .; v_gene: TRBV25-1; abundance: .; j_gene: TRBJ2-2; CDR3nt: TGTGCCAGCAGCCGCGAGGAGATCGCGAACACCGGGGAGCTGTTTTTT; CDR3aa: CASSREEIANTGELFF
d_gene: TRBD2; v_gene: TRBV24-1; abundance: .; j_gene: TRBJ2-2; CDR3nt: TGTGCCACCCAAACTAGCGGGGCGTCGGGGGAGCTGTTTTTT; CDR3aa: CATQTSGASGELFF
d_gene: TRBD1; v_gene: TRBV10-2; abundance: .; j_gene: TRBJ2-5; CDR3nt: TGCGCCAGCAGTTGGGTGTGGGACAGGGGTCAGGGAGAGACCCAGTACTTC; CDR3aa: CASSWVWDRGQGETQYF
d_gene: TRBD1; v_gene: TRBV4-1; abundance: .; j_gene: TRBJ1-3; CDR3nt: TGCGCCAGCAGCCAAAGTCGAAACAGGGGGCGAAGTGGAAACACCATATATTTT; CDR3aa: CASSQSRNRGRSGNTIYF
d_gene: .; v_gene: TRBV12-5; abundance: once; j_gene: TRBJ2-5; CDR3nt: TGTGCTAGTGGTTTGGGGACCGCGGAGACCCAGTACTTC; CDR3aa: CASGLGTAETQYF
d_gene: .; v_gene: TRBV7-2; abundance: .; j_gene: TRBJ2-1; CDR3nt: TGTGCCAGCAGCTTGACGGCCCAGGTCCGCAATGAGCAGTTCTTC; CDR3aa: CASSLTAQVRNEQFF
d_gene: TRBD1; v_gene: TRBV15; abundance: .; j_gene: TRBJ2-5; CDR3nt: TGTGCCACCAGCACTCCGACAGGGCGTCAAGAGACCCAGTACTTC; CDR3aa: CATSTPTGRQETQYF
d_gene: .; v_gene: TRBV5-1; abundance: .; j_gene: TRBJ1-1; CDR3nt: TGCGCCAGCAGCGACGGCTTTTCTCGGGCGGATACTGAAGCTTTCTTT; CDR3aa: CASSDGFSRADTEAFF
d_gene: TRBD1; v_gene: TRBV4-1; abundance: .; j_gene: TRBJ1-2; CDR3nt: TGCGCCAGCAGCCAAGGCTCGTGGGACAGTTTTAACTATGGCTACACCTTC; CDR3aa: CASSQGSWDSFNYGYTF
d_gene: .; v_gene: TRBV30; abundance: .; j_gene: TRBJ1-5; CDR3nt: TGTGCCTGGAGAGATAGTCTGAATCAGCCCCAGCATTTT; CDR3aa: CAWRDSLNQPQHF
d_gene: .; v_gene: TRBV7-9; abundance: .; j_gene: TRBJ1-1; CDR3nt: TGTGCCAGCAGCTTAGAATCCGGCTACACTGAAGCTTTCTTT; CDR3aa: CASSLESGYTEAFF
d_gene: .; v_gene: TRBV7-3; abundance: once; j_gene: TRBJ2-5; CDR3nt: TGTGCCAGCAGCCCCACCCCAGCAGGTCAAGAGACCCAGTACTTC; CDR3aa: CASSPTPAGQETQYF
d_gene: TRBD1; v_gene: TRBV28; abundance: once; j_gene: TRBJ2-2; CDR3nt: TGTGCCAGCAGTATGCGTTTCCCCCAGTCGACAGGGACCGGGGAGCTGTTTTTT; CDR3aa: CASSMRFPQSTGTGELFF
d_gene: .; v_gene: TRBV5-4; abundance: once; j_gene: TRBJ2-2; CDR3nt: TGTGCCAGCAGCTTGGGCAGGGGGGGGACCGGGGAGCTGTTTTTT; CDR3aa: CASSLGRGGTGELFF
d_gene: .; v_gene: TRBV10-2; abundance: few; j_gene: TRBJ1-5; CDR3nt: TGCGCCAGCAGTGACAGGGCCAATCAGCCCCAGCATTTT; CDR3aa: CASSDRANQPQHF
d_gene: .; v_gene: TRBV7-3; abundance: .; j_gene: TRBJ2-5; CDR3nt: TGTGCCCTCGGGCCCCTAGCAGCACAAGAGACCCAGTACTTC; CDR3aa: CALGPLAAQETQYF
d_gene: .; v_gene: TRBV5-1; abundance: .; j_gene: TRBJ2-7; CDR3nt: TGCGCCAGCAGCTTGTACAGGTCCTACGAGCAGTACTTC; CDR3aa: CASSLYRSYEQYF
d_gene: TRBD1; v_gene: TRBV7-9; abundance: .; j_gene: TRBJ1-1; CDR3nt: TGTGCCAGCAGCTCACAGGGGGCGACCTACACTGAAGCTTTCTTT; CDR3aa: CASSSQGATYTEAFF
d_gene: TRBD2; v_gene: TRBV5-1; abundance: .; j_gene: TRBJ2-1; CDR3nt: TGCGCCAGCAGCTTGGCGAGCGGGGGGACGTACAATGAGCAGTTCTTC; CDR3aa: CASSLASGGTYNEQFF
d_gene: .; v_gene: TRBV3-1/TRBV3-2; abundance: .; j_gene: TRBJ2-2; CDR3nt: TGTGCCAGCAGCCAAAAGTCGTACGGCAGCTTCGGCACCGGGGAGCTGTTTTTT; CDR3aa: CASSQKSYGSFGTGELFF
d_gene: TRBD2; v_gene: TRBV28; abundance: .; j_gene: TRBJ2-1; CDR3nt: TGTGCCAGCCATTTCCTAGCGGGGGGGTACAATGAGCAGTTCTTC; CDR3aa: CASHFLAGGYNEQFF
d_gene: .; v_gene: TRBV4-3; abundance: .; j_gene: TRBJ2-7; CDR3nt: TGCGCCAGCAGCCAAGGGACAGTACACGAGCAGTACTTC; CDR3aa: CASSQGTVHEQYF
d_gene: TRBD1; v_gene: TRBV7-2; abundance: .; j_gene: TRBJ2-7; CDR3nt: TGTGCCAGCAGCAGACAAGGGACAGGAGGCTACGAGCAGTACTTC; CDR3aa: CASSRQGTGGYEQYF
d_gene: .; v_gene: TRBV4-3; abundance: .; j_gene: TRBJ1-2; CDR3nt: TGCGCCAGCAGCCAAGTATTGGCAGGGGTTTTTGGTGGCTACACCTTC; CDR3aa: CASSQVLAGVFGGYTF
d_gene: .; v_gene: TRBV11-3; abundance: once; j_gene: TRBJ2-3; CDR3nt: TGTGCCAGCAGTCTGGGCCGGGGCACAGATACGCAGTATTTT; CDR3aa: CASSLGRGTDTQYF
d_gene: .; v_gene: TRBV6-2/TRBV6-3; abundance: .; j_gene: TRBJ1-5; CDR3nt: TGTGCCAGCAGCCCCCGCAGGGAGGATCAGCCCCAGCATTTT; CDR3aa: CASSPRREDQPQHF
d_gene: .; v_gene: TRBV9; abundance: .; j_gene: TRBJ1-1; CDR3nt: TGTGCCAGCAGCGTGTCGGGACATATGAACACTGAAGCTTTCTTT; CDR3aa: CASSVSGHMNTEAFF
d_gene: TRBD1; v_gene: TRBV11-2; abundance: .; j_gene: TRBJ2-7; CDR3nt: TGTGCCAGCAGCTTAGCCCAGACAGGGGGCGGGTCCTACGAGCAGTACTTC; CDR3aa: CASSLAQTGGGSYEQYF
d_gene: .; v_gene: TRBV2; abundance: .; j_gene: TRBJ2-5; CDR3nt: TGTGCCAGCAGTGAATACAGTCAAGAGACCCAGTACTTC; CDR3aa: CASSEYSQETQYF